These T cell receptor beta chains were read from a single sample in a study of blood T cell repertoires in COVID-19. The protocol was immunoSEQ multiplex PCR, while the TCRdb copy is restricted to in-frame clones and leaves out a portion. The sample has some 270,000 clones, roughly 90% seen once. Sequencing was done on a sample of peripheral blood. The receptor set was obtained from a man aged 45-65 years with acute or convalescent COVID-19. Both conserved end residues are part of each CDR3. D genes are given only for firm matches. Only part of the rows carry a size: once, few, many, or a class if the clone is expanded.

cdr3_aa,cdr3_nt,v_call,d_call,clone_size,j_call
CASSLGGDYSGNTIYF,TGTGCCAGCAGCTTAGGCGGCGACTACTCTGGAAACACCATATATTTT,TRBV7-8,.,.,TRBJ1-3
CASSVDQQETGYTF,TGTGCCAGCAGCGTAGATCAACAGGAGACTGGCTACACCTTC,TRBV9,.,once,TRBJ1-2
CAIGGSYNSPLHF,TGTGCCATCGGGGGGTCCTATAATTCACCCCTCCACTTT,TRBV3-1/TRBV3-2,.,few,TRBJ1-6
CASNHRQGGETQYF,TGTGCCAGCAATCATCGACAGGGTGGGGAGACCCAGTACTTC,TRBV5-5,TRBD1,.,TRBJ2-5
CASSLQGFRNTEAFF,TGTGCCAGCAGCCTACAGGGTTTTAGGAACACTGAAGCTTTCTTT,TRBV7-6,.,.,TRBJ1-1
CASSLAGNQETQYF,TGTGCCAGCAGCTTGGCAGGGAACCAAGAGACCCAGTACTTC,TRBV7-9,.,.,TRBJ2-5
CASSLGGPGYTF,TGCGCCAGCAGCTTGGGGGGGCCTGGCTACACCTTC,TRBV5-1,.,.,TRBJ1-2
CASSIGTTSPLHF,TGTGCCAGCAGTATAGGGACAACTTCACCCCTCCACTTT,TRBV12-3/TRBV12-4,.,.,TRBJ1-6
CASSQPGTGSYEQYF,TGTGCCAGCAGCCAACCCGGGACAGGGAGCTACGAGCAGTACTTC,TRBV3-1/TRBV3-2,TRBD1,.,TRBJ2-7
CASSPPGAYYNEKLFF,TGTGCCAGCTCACCACCGGGAGCCTACTATAATGAAAAACTGTTTTTT,TRBV18,.,once,TRBJ1-4
CSVGAGWGDEQYF,TGCAGCGTTGGGGCAGGGTGGGGCGACGAGCAGTACTTC,TRBV29-1,.,few,TRBJ2-7